This T cell receptor beta chain was sequenced in a study of T-cell memory formation after mild COVID-19. About the research overall: TCR clusters mostly belonged to single donors.

V gave up 8 bases and J gave up 5 bases; unmatched junction bases: 15. The CDR3 runs to 16 residues. The germline V gene encodes CDR1 SNHLY and CDR2 FYNNEI. This clonotype occurred a few times. As yet, its antigen is unknown. TCRdb itself ran the 5' RACE reads through MiXCR, one entry per CDR3 protein. The table includes 200,000 to 250,000 distinct CDR3 sequences, 9.4% detected once. Findings and limits, study-wide: Specificity for SARS-CoV-2 was not confirmed among the second-wave clones peaking on day 37.

This chain joins TRBV2 and TRBJ1-5; TRBD1 aligns across 7 bases. The receptor was derived from a man younger than 35 who had mild COVID-19 (a few samples of this study predate the infection). Cell type and time point are not known. The specimen sequenced was PBMCs or a T cell subset sorted from them (not recorded which). The CDR3 DNA sequence: TGTGCCAGCGCCCTCCTGAGGGGGCCGAGGCATCAGCCCCAGCATTTT. It translates to CASALLRGPRHQPQHF. The whole variable domain, filled in from reference TRBV2 and TRBJ1-5, reads EPEVTQTPSHQVTQMGQEVILRCVPISNHLYFYWYRQILGQKVEFLVSFYNNEISEKSEIFDDQFSVERPDGSNFTLKIRSTKLEDSAMYFCASALLRGPRHQPQHFGDGTRLSIL.